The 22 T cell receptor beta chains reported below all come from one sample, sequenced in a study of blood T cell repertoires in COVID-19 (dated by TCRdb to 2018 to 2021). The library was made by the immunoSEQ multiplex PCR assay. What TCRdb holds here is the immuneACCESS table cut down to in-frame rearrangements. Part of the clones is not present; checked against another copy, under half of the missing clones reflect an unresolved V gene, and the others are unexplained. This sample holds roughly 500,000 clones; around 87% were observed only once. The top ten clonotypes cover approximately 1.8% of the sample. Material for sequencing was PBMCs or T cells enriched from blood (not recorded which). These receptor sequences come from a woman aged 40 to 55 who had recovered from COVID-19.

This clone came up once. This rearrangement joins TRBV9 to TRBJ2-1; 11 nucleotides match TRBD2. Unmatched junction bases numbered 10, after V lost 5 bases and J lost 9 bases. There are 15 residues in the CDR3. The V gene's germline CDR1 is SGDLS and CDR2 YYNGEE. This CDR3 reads CASSAGGLAAGEQFF. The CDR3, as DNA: TGTGCCAGCAGTGCAGGGGGACTAGCGGCGGGTGAGCAGTTCTTC.

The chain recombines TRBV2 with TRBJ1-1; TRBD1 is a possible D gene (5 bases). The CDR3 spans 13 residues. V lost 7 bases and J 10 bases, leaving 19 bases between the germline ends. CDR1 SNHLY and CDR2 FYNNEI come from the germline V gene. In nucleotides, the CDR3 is TGTGCCAGCACAGGGCAGGTTGAAAACCGAGCTTTCTTT. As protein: CASTGQVENRAFF.

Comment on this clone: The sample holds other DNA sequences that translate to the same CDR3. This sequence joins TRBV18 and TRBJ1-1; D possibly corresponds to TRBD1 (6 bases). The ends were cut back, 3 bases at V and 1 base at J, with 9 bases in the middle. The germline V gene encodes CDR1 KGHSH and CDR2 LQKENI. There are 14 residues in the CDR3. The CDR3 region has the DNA TGTGCCAGCTCACCGGGCAGGGGGAACACTGAAGCTTTCTTT. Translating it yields CASSPGRGNTEAFF. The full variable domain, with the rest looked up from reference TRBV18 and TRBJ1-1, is NAGVMQNPRHLVRRRGQEARLRCSPMKGHSHVYWYRQLPEEGLKFMVYLQKENIIDESGMPKERFSAEFPKEGPSILRIQQVVRGDSAAYFCASSPGRGNTEAFFGQGTRLTVV.

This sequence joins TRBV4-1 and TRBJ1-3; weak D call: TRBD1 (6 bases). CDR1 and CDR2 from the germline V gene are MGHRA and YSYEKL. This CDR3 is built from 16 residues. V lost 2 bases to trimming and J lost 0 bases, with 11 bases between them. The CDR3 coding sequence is TGCGCCAGCAGCCAACGGGGGGCCATCTCTGGAAACACCATATATTTT. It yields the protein CASSQRGAISGNTIYF.

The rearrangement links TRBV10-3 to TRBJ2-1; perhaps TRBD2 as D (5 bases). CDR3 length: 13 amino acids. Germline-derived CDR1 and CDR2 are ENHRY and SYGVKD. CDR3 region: CATLGSSYNEQFF. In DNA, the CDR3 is TGTGCTACGCTTGGGAGCTCCTACAATGAGCAGTTCTTC.

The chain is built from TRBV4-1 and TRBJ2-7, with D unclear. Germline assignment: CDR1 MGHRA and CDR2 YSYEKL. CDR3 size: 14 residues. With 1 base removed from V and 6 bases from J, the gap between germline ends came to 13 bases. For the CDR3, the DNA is TGCGCCAGCAGCCAAGGTACAGCTCTCCGCGAGCAGTACTTC. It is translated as CASSQGTALREQYF.

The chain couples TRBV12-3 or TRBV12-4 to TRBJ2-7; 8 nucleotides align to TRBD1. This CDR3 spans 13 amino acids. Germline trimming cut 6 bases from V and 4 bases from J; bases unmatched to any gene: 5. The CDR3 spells CASSQGARYEQYF. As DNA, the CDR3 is TGTGCCAGCAGCCAGGGGGCTCGGTACGAGCAGTACTTC.

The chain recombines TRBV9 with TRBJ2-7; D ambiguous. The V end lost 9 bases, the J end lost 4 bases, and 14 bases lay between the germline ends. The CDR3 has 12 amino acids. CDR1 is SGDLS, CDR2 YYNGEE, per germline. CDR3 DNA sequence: TGTGCCAACCTACAAGCGTGTTACGAGCAGTACTTC. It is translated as CANLQACYEQYF. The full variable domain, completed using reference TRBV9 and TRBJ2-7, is DSGVTQTPKHLITATGQRVTLRCSPRSGDLSVYWYQQSLDQGLQFLIQYYNGEERAKGNILERFSAQQFPDLHSELNLSSLELGDSALYFCANLQACYEQYFGPGTRLTVT.

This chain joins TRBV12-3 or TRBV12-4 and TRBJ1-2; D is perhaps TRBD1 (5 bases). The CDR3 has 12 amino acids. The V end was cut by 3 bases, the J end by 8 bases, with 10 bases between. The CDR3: CASSFRARGYTF. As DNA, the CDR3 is TGTGCCAGCAGTTTCAGGGCGCGGGGCTACACCTTC.

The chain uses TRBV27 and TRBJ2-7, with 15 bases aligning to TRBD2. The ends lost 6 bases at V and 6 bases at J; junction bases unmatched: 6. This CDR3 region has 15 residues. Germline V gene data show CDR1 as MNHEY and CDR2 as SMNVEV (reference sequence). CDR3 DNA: TGTGCCAGCAGACTCTCGGGACTAGCGGGAGGCGAGCAGTACTTC. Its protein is CASRLSGLAGGEQYF.

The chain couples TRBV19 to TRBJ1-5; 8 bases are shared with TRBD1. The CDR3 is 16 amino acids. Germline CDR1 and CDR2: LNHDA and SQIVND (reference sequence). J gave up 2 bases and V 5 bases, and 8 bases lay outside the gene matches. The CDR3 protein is CASSSRQGIGNQPQHF. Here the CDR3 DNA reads TGTGCCAGTAGTTCAAGACAGGGGATTGGCAATCAGCCCCAGCATTTT.

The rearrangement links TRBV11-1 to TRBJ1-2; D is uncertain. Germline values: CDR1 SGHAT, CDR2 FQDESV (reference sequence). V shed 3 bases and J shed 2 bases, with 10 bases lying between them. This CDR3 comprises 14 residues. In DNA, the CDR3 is TGTGCCAGCAGCTTTACAGATAAAAACTATGGCTACACCTTC. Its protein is CASSFTDKNYGYTF. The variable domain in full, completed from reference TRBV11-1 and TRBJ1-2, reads EAEVAQSPRYKITEKSQAVAFWCDPISGHATLYWYRQILGQGPELLVQFQDESVVDDSQLPKDRFSAERLKGVDSTLKIQPAELGDSAMYLCASSFTDKNYGYTFGSGTRLTVV.

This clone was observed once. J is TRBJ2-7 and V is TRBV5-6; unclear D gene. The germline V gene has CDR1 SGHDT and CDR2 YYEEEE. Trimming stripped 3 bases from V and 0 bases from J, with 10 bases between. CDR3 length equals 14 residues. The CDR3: CASSSTFSSYEQYF. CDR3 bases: TGTGCCAGCAGCTCGACTTTCAGCTCCTACGAGCAGTACTTC.

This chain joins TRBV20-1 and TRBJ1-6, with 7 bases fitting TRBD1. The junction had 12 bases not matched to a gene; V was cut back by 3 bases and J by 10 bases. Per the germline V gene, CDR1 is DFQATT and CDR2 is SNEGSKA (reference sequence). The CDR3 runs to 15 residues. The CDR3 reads CSASRSDRVESPLHF. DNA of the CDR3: TGCAGTGCTAGTAGATCCGACAGGGTGGAATCACCCCTCCACTTT.

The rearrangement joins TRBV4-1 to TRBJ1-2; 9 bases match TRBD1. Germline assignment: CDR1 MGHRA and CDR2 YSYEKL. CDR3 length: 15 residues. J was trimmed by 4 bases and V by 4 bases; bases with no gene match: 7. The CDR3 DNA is TGCGCCAGCAGCCCGCGGGACAGGGATACCTATGGCTACACCTTC. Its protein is CASSPRDRDTYGYTF.

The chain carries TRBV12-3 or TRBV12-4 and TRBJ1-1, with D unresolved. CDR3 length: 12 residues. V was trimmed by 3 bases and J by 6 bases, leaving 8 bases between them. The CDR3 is CASSLGSPEAFF. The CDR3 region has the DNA TGTGCCAGCAGTTTGGGTAGCCCTGAAGCTTTCTTT.

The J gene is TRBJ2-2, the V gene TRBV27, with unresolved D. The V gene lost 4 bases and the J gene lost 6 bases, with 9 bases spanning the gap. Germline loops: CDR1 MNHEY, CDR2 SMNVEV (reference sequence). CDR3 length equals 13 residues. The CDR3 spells CASSYRSSGELFF. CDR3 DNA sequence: TGTGCCAGCAGTTATCGTAGTTCCGGGGAGCTGTTTTTT.

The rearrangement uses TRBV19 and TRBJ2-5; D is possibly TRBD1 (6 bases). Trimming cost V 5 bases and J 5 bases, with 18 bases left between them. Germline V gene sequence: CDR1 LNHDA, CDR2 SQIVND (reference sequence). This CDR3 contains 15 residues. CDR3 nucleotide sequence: TGTGCCAGTAGTTCATCCGGGACACTTCAGGAGACCCAGTACTTC. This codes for CASSSSGTLQETQYF. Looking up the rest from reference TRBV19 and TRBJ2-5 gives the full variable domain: DGGITQSPKYLFRKEGQNVTLSCEQNLNHDAMYWYRQDPGQGLRLIYYSQIVNDFQKGDIAEGYSVSREKKESFPLTVTSAQKNPTAFYLCASSSSGTLQETQYFGPGTRLLVL.

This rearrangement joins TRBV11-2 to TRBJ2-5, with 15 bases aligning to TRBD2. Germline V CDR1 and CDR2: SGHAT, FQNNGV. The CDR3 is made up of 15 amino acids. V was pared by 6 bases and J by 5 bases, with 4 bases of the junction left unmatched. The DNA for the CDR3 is TGTGCCAGCAGACCGGGGACTAGCGGGAGGGAGACCCAGTACTTC. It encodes CASRPGTSGRETQYF.

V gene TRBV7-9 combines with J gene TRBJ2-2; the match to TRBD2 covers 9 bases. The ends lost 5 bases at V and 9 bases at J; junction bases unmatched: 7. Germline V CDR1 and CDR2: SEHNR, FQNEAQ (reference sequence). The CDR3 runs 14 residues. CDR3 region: CASSPGTSTRELFF. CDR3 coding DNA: TGTGCCAGCAGCCCTGGGACTAGCACGAGGGAGCTGTTTTTT.

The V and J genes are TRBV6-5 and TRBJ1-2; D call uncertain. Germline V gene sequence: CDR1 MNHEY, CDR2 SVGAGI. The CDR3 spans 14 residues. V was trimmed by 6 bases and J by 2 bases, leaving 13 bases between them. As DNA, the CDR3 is TGTGCCAGCAGGAGGGCGGGGTGGAACTATGGCTACACCTTC. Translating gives CASRRAGWNYGYTF.

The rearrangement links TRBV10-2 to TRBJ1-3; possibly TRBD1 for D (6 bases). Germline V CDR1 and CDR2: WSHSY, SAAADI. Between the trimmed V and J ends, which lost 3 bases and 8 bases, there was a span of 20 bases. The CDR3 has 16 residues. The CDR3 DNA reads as TGCGCCAGCAGTGAAATAGGTGCTGGCAGGGGTCACACCATATATTTT. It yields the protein CASSEIGAGRGHTIYF.